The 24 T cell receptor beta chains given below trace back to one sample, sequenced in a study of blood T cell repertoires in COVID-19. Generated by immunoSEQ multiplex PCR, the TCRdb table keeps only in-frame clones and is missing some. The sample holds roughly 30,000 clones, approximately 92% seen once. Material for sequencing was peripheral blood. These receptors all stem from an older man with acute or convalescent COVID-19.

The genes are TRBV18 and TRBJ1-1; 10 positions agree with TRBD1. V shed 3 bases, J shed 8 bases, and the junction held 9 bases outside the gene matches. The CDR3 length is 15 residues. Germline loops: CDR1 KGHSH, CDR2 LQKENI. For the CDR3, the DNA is TGTGCCAGCTCACCGACGGGACAGGGGCCTGTAGAAGCTTTCTTT. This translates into CASSPTGQGPVEAFF.

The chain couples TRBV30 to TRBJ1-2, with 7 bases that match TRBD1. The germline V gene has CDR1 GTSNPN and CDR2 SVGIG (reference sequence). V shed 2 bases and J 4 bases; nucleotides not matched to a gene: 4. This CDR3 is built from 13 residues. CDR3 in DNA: TGTGCCTGGAGTAGACAGGGTCTCTATGGCTACACCTTC. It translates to CAWSRQGLYGYTF. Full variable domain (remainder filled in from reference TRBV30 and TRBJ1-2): SQTIHQWPATLVQPVGSPLSLECTVEGTSNPNLYWYRQAAGRGLQLLFYSVGIGQISSEVPQNLSASRPQDRQFILSSKKLLLSDSGFYLCAWSRQGLYGYTFGSGTRLTVV.

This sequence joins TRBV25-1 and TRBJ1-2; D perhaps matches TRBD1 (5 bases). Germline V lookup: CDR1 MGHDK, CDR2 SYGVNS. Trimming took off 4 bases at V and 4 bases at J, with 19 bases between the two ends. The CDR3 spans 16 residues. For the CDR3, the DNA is TGTGCCAGCAGTGGCGAGATAGGGGTCCCTGGCTATGGCTACACCTTC. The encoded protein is CASSGEIGVPGYGYTF.

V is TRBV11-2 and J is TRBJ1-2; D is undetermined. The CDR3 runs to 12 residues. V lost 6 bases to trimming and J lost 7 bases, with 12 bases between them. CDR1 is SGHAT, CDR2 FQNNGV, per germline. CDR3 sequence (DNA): TGTGCCAGCAGTCATGGGGAGGGTGGCTACACCTTC. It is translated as CASSHGEGGYTF.

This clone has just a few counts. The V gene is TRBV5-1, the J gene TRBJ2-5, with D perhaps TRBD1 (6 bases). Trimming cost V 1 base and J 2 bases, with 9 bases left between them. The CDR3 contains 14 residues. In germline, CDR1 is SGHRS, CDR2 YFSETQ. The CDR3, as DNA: TGCGCCAGCAGCTTGAGGACAGATCAAGAGACCCAGTACTTC. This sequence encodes CASSLRTDQETQYF.

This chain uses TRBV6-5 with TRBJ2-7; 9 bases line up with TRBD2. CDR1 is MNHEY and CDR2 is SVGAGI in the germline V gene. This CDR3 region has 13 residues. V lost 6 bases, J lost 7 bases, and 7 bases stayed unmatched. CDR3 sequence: CASRVAGVDEQYF. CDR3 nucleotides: TGTGCCAGCAGAGTAGCGGGAGTCGATGAGCAGTACTTC.

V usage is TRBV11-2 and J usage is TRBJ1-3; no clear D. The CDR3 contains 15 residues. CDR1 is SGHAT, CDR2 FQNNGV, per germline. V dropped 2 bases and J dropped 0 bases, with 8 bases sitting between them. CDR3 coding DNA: TGTGCCAGCAGCTTATACGGGAGCTCTGGAAACACCATATATTTT. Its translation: CASSLYGSSGNTIYF.

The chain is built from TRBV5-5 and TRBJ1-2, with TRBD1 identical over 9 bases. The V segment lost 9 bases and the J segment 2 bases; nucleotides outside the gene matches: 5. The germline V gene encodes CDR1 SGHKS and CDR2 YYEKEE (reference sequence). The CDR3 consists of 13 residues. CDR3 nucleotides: TGTGCCACCCGGGGACAGGGAAACTATGGCTACACCTTC. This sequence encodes CATRGQGNYGYTF.

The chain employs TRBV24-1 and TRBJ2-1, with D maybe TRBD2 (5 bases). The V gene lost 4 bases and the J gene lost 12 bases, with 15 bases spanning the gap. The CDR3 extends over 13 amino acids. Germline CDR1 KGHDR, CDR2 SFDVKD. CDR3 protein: CATSDPDFPMQFF. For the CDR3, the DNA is TGTGCCACCAGTGACCCGGACTTCCCCATGCAGTTCTTC.

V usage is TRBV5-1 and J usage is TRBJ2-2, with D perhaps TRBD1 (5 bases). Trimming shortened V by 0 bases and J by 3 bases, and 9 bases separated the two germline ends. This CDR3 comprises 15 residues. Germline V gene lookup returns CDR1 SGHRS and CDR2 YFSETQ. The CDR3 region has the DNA TGCGCCAGCAGCTTGGTTCTGGGGCACACCGGGGAGCTGTTTTTT. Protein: CASSLVLGHTGELFF.

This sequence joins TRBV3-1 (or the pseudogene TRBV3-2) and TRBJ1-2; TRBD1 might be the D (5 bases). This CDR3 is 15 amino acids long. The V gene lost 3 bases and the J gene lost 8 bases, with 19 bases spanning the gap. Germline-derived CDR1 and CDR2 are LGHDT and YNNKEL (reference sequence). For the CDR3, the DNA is TGTGCCAGCAGCCAGGGAGGGGAAACTGGCGGGGGCTACACCTTC. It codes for CASSQGGETGGGYTF.

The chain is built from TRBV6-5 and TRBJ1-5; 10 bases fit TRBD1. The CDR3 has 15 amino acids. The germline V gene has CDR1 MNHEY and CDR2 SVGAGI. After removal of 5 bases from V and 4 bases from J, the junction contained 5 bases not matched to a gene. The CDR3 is CASSRPGQGNQPQHF. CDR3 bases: TGTGCCAGCAGTAGACCGGGACAGGGGAATCAGCCCCAGCATTTT.

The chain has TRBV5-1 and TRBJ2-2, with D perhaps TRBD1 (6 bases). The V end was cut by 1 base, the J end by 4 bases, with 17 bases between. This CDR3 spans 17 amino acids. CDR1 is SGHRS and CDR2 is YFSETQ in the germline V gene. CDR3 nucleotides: TGCGCCAGCAGCTTGTGGGCAGGGGAAGGGTCCACCGGGGAGCTGTTTTTT. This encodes CASSLWAGEGSTGELFF.

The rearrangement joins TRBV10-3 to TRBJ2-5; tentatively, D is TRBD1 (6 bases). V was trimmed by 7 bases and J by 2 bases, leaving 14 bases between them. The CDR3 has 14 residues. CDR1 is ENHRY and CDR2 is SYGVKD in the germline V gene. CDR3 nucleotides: TGTGCCATCAAGAAACAGGGACCTCAAGAGACCCAGTACTTC. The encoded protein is CAIKKQGPQETQYF.

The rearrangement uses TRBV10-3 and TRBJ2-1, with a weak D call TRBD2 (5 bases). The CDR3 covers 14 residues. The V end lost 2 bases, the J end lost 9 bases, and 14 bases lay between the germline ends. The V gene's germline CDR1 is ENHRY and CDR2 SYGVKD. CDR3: CAISEVTGGGEQFF. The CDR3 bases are TGTGCCATCAGTGAGGTAACCGGAGGCGGTGAGCAGTTCTTC.

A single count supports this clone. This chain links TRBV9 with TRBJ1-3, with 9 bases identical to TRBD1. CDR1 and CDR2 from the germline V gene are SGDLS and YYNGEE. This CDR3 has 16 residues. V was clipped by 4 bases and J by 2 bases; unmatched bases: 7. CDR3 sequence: CASSSRTGEAGNTIYF. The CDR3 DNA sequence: TGTGCCAGCAGCTCCAGGACAGGGGAGGCTGGAAACACCATATATTTT.

This chain's CDR3 is CASSLGARTGEAFF. CDR3 DNA: TGTGCCAGCAGCTTGGGGGCCCGTACGGGGGAAGCTTTCTTT. J is TRBJ1-1 and V is TRBV5-5, with D unclear. The CDR3 loop spans 14 amino acids. V lost 0 bases to trimming and J lost 8 bases, with 14 bases between them. From germline, CDR1 is SGHKS and CDR2 YYEKEE (reference sequence).

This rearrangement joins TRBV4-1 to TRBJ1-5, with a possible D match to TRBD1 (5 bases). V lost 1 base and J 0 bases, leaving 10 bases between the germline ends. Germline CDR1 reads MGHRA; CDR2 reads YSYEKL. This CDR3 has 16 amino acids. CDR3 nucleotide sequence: TGCGCCAGCAGCCAAGGTCGGGGGTTTAGCAATCAGCCCCAGCATTTT. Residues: CASSQGRGFSNQPQHF.

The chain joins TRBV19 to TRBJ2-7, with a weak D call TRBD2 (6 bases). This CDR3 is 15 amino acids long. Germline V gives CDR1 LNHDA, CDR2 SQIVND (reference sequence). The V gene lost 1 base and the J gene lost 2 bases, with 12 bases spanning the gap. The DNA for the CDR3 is TGTGCCAGTAGTATAGGCGGGACCGCACCCTACGAGCAGTACTTC. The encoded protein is CASSIGGTAPYEQYF.

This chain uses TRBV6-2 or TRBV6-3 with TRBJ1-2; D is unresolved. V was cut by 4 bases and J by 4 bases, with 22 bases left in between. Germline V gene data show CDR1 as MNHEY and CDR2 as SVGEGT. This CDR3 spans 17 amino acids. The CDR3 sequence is CASSSRVARQPGYGYTF. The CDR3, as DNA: TGTGCCAGCAGTTCGAGGGTCGCCAGGCAGCCCGGCTATGGCTACACCTTC.

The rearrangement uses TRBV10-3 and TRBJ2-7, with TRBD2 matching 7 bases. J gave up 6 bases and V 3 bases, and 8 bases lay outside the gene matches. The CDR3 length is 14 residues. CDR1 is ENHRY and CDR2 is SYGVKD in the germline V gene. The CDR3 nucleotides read TGTGCCATCAGTGATGGCGGGAGTAAGCCCGAGCAGTACTTC. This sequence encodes CAISDGGSKPEQYF.

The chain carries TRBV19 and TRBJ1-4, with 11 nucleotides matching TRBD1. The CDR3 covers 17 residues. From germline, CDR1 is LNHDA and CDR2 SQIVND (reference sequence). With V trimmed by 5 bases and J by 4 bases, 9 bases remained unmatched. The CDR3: CASSPYPGTGGNEKLFF. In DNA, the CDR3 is TGTGCCAGTAGTCCTTATCCGGGGACAGGGGGTAATGAAAAACTGTTTTTT.

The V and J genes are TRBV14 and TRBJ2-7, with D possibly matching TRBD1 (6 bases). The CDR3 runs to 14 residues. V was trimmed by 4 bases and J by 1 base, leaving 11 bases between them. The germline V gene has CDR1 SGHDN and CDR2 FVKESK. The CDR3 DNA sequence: TGTGCCAGCAGCCCAGGGGAAGAATCCTACGAGCAGTACTTC. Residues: CASSPGEESYEQYF.

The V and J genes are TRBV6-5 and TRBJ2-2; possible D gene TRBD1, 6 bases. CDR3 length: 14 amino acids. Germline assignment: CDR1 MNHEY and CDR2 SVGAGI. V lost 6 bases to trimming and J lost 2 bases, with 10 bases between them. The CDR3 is CASSPGQNTGELFF. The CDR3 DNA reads TGTGCCAGCAGCCCGGGACAAAACACCGGGGAGCTGTTTTTT.